The present entry profiles one T cell receptor beta chain with its context. Trimming stripped 5 bases from V and 2 bases from J, with 12 bases between. The length of the CDR3 is 14 residues. Germline-derived CDR1 and CDR2 are MDHEN and SYDVKM. These data belong to a study of cytomegalovirus exposure and HLA in healthy donors. Overall study context: One earlier analysis, a look at around 170 million T cells, found some 120 million unique TCR beta sequences.

Both 60 Vbeta primers and 13 Jbeta primers went into the PCR. Sequencing used immunoSEQ multiplex PCR; TCRdb keeps in-frame clones, though not all of them. The sample gives 130,000 to 150,000 clones, 80% of which show up once; around 4.3% is in the top ten. The J gene is TRBJ2-5, the V gene TRBV28; D remains ambiguous. Sequenced input: PBMCs. This sequence was found in a man in his forties in good health and CMV-seronegative. The CDR3 DNA reads as TGTGCCAGCAGTGTCCCACAGTTACAAGAGACCCAGTACTTC. It yields the protein CASSVPQLQETQYF.